One sample yielded the 16 T cell receptor beta chains listed below, sequenced in a study of T-cell memory formation after mild COVID-19. TCRdb passed the 5' RACE reads through MiXCR, listing each CDR3 protein once. This sample has some 70,000 distinct CDR3 sequences, with over 15% found just once. The sample consisted of PBMCs or a T cell subset sorted from them (not recorded which). Receptor source: an adult woman who had mild COVID-19 (a few samples of this study predate the infection). Cell type and time point are not known.

The J gene is TRBJ2-5, the V gene TRBV12-3 or TRBV12-4; D not resolved. The V end was cut by 4 bases, the J end by 5 bases, with 14 bases between. The CDR3 loop spans 14 amino acids. CDR3 loop: CASSWPLHGETQYF. The CDR3 nucleotides are TGTGCCAGCAGTTGGCCTCTACACGGGGAGACCCAGTACTTC.

The V gene is TRBV12-1, the J gene TRBJ2-1; TRBD1, the table's D call, lacks a check against the DNA. TRBV12-1 is described as a pseudogene. CDR3 size: 19 residues. The CDR3 sequence is CASSLSPQDEQAAYNEQFF. Here the CDR3 DNA reads TGTGCCAGCAGCTTATCACCCCAGGATGAACAGGCAGCCTACAATGAGCAGTTCTTC.

This clonotype was counted only a few times. The chain carries TRBV5-1 and TRBJ2-1; TRBD2 might be the D (7 bases). Trimming removed 9 bases at V and 3 bases at J, with 16 bases between. Looked up from germline, CDR1 is SGHRS and CDR2 is YFSETQ. The CDR3 covers 14 residues. The DNA of the CDR3 is TGCGCCACCAAAGAGGGGGAGGGCTACAATGAGCAGTTCTTC. Amino acid sequence: CATKEGEGYNEQFF.

J is TRBJ1-2 and V is TRBV2; D is possibly TRBD1 (6 bases). Trimming took off 2 bases at V and 1 base at J, with 11 bases between the two ends. Germline CDR1 is SNHLY and CDR2 is FYNNEI. The CDR3 is 15 amino acids. For the CDR3, the DNA is TGTGCCAGCAGTGAAACCCTACAGGGTAACTATGGCTACACCTTC. It is translated as CASSETLQGNYGYTF.

In regard to this clonotype: A junction boundary mismatches the germline segment, possibly from a read error. This chain connects TRBV12-3 or TRBV12-4 to TRBJ2-7; 10 nucleotides agree with TRBD2. The CDR3 contains 17 residues. DNA for the CDR3: TGTGCCAGCAGTCTAGCGGGAGTTGGGGCGAGCTCCTACGAGCAGTACTTC. Translated: CASSLAGVGASSYEQYF.

This clonotype was seen only a few times. The chain carries TRBV28 and TRBJ2-5; weak D call: TRBD2 (5 bases). This CDR3 spans 15 amino acids. V gave up 5 bases and J gave up 1 base, with 14 bases separating them. Germline-derived CDR1 and CDR2 are MDHEN and SYDVKM. This CDR3 reads CASSPTHEGQETQYF. The DNA of the CDR3 is TGTGCCAGCAGTCCCACCCACGAGGGCCAAGAGACCCAGTACTTC.

This chain uses TRBV5-1 with TRBJ1-1; D is perhaps TRBD1 (5 bases). V lost 1 base, J lost 6 bases, and 10 bases lay in between. The CDR3 is 13 residues long. Germline V gene data show CDR1 as SGHRS and CDR2 as YFSETQ. As DNA, the CDR3 is TGCGCCAGCAGCTTGTGGGGGGGAGCTGAAGCTTTCTTT. This codes for CASSLWGGAEAFF.

This chain links TRBV27 with TRBJ2-2; TRBD2 might be the D (6 bases). The CDR3 sequence is 17 residues long. The V end was cut by 4 bases, the J end by 6 bases, with 21 bases between. Germline V gives CDR1 MNHEY, CDR2 SMNVEV (reference sequence). The CDR3 region has the DNA TGTGCCAGCAGTTCCTACCCGGGAGAAGCGTTGGCCGGGGAGCTGTTTTTT. This encodes CASSSYPGEALAGELFF.

This clonotype was counted only a few times. V usage is TRBV7-9 and J usage is TRBJ2-7; unclear D gene. CDR3 length equals 14 residues. Germline CDR1 reads SEHNR; CDR2 reads FQNEAQ (reference sequence). V was trimmed by 5 bases and J by 3 bases, leaving 14 bases between them. CDR3 region: CASSPVGSIYEQYF. CDR3 bases: TGTGCCAGCAGCCCTGTGGGTAGCATCTACGAGCAGTACTTC.

In this sample, this clonotype turned up a few times. V gene TRBV12-3 or TRBV12-4 combines with J gene TRBJ1-1; no clear D. Trimming left V 1 base short and J 0 bases short, with 18 bases between. The CDR3 extends over 18 amino acids. CDR3 nucleotides: TGTGCCAGCAGTTTAGGGTCTCCGTCCGCGTACATGAACACTGAAGCTTTCTTT. This encodes CASSLGSPSAYMNTEAFF.

This clonotype was detected only a few times. This sequence joins TRBV7-2 and TRBJ1-6; a weak D match, TRBD1 (5 bases). Trimming removed 7 bases from V and 6 bases from J, with 13 bases in between. The CDR3 contains 14 residues. Germline V gives CDR1 SGHTA, CDR2 FQGNSA. Here the CDR3 DNA reads TGTGCCAGCATCCTCTGGGGCAGTAATTCACCCCTCCACTTT. Its translation: CASILWGSNSPLHF.

The chain joins TRBV27 to TRBJ1-5; TRBD1 is a possible D gene (5 bases). This CDR3 comprises 16 residues. The V gene's germline CDR1 is MNHEY and CDR2 SMNVEV (reference sequence). V was trimmed by 8 bases and J by 2 bases, leaving 19 bases between them. The CDR3 spells CASGPGVGVGNQPQHF. The CDR3 region has the DNA TGTGCCAGCGGTCCTGGGGTGGGGGTTGGCAATCAGCCCCAGCATTTT.

The genes are TRBV5-5 and TRBJ1-5; unclear D gene. CDR1 and CDR2 from the germline V gene are SGHKS and YYEKEE (reference sequence). Deletions cut 1 base from V and 1 base from J, with 9 bases between. The CDR3 runs 15 residues. CDR3 amino acids: CASSLNLDSNQPQHF. Written as DNA, the CDR3 is TGTGCCAGCAGCTTGAACTTGGACAGCAATCAGCCCCAGCATTTT. The whole variable domain, filled in from reference TRBV5-5 and TRBJ1-5, reads DAGVTQSPTHLIKTRGQQVTLRCSPISGHKSVSWYQQVLGQGPQFIFQYYEKEERGRGNFPDRFSARQFPNYSSELNVNALLLGDSALYLCASSLNLDSNQPQHFGDGTRLSIL.

This clonotype has more than one count but fewer than ten. The chain recombines TRBV5-5 with TRBJ1-1; no definite D call. The CDR3 sequence is 13 residues long. Germline V gives CDR1 SGHKS, CDR2 YYEKEE (reference sequence). V lost 2 bases, J lost 4 bases, and 9 bases lay in between. The CDR3 region is CASSFWLGTEAFF. The CDR3 DNA reads as TGTGCCAGCAGCTTTTGGTTGGGCACTGAAGCTTTCTTT.

V usage is TRBV27 and J usage is TRBJ2-1, with a weak D call TRBD1 (6 bases). Germline V gene data show CDR1 as MNHEY and CDR2 as SMNVEV (reference sequence). V was trimmed by 5 bases and J by 15 bases, leaving 14 bases between them. The CDR3 covers 11 residues. The CDR3 DNA follows: TGTGCCAGCAGTCGAACAGGGCGGATGTTCTTC. It specifies CASSRTGRMFF.

This clonotype was counted a few times. The chain employs TRBV18 and TRBJ2-5; the match to TRBD1 covers 9 bases. Germline lookup yields CDR1 KGHSH and CDR2 LQKENI. V gave up 3 bases and J gave up 0 bases; unmatched junction bases: 5. The CDR3 is made up of 16 amino acids. CDR3 protein: CASSPWTGEDQETQYF. Here the CDR3 DNA reads TGTGCCAGCTCACCTTGGACAGGGGAGGACCAAGAGACCCAGTACTTC.